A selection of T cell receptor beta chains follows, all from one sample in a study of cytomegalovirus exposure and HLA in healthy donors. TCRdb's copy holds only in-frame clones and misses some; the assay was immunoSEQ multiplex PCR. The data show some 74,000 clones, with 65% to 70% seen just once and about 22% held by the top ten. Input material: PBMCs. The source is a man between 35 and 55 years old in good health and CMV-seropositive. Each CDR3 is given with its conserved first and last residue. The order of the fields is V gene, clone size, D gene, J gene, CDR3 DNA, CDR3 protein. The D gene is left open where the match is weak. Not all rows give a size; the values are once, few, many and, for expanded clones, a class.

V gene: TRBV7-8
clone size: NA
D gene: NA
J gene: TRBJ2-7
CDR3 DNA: TGTGCCAGCAGCTTATCCGGGGTTATCTACGAGCAGTACTTC
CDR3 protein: CASSLSGVIYEQYF

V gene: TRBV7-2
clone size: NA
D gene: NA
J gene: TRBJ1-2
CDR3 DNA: TGTGCCAGCAGCGACCGGGTTAAAGATGGCTACACCTTC
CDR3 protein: CASSDRVKDGYTF

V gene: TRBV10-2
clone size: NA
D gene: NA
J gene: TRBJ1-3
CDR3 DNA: TGCGTCAGCGGGAGCTCTGGAAACACCATATATTTT
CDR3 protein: CVSGSSGNTIYF

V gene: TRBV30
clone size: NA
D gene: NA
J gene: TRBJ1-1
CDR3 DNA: TGTGCCTGGAATCTGGGGTGGGGGGGGACGTCGGGCACTGAAGCTTTCTTT
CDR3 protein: CAWNLGWGGTSGTEAFF

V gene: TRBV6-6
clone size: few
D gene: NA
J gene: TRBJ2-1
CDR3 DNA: TGTGCCAGCATGGACTCCGGAGAGAATGAGCAGTTCTTC
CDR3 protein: CASMDSGENEQFF

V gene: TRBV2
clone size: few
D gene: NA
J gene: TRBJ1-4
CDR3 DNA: TGTGCCAGCAGCGCCGATAGAACTAATGAAAAACTGTTTTTT
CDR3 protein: CASSADRTNEKLFF

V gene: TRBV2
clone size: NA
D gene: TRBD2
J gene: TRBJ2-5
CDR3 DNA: TGTGCCAGCAGTGATTCTAGCGGGAAGCAAGAGACCCAGTACTTC
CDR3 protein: CASSDSSGKQETQYF

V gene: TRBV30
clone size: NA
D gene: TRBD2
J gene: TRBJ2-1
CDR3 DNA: TGTGCCTGGAGTGGGGCGCGGGGGGCCGTGGACAATGAGCAGTTCTTC
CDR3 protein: CAWSGARGAVDNEQFF

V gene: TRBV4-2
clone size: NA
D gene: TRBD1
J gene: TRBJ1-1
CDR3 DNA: TGTGCCAGCAGCCAAGAGTCGAGTCGGACAGGGAACACTGAAGCTTTCTTT
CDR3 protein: CASSQESSRTGNTEAFF

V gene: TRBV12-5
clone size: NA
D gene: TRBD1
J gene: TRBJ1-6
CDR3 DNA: TGTGCTAGTGGTTTGCGCCTGGGGGGACAGGGTCCTTCACCCCTCCACTTT
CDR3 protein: CASGLRLGGQGPSPLHF

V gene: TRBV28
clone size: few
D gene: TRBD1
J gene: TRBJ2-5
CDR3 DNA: TGTGCCAGCAGTTCCAGGGGGCAAGAGACCCAGTACTTC
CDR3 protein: CASSSRGQETQYF

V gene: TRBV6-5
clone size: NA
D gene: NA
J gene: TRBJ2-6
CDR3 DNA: TGTGCCAGCAGTTACCGGGACACCGGGGCCAACGTCCTGACTTTC
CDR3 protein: CASSYRDTGANVLTF

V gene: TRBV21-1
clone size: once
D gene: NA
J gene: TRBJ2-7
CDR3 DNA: TGTGCCAGCAGCAACGTTTTATTGGGGCCAGGTTACTCCTACGAGCAGTACTTC
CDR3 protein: CASSNVLLGPGYSYEQYF

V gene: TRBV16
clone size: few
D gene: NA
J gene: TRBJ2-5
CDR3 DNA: TGTGCCAGCAGCCATTCTAGAGGGCAAGAGACCCAGTACTTC
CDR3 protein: CASSHSRGQETQYF

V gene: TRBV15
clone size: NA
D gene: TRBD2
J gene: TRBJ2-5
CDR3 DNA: TGTGCTACCAGCAGAGACCCTAGCGGGGGTGAGACCCAGTACTTC
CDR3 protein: CATSRDPSGGETQYF

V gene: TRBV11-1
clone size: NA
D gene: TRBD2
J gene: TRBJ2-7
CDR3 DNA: TGTGCCAGCAGCTTTGGAGCGGGGGGCTCCTACGAGCAGTACTTC
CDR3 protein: CASSFGAGGSYEQYF

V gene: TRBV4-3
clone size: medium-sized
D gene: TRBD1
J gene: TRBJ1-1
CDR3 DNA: TGCGCCAGCAGCCAAGAATGGGACAGGGGGCGCGTAGTTCTGAACACTGAAGCTTTCTTT
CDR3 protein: CASSQEWDRGRVVLNTEAFF

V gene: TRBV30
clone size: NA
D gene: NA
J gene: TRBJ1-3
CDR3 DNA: TGTGCCTGGAGCTTCTCAGGGTCTGGAAACACCATATATTTT
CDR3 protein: CAWSFSGSGNTIYF

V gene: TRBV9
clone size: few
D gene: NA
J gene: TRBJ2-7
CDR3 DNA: TGTGCCAGCAGTCCCGAGCCAGGGGTCGACGAGCAGTACTTC
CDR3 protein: CASSPEPGVDEQYF

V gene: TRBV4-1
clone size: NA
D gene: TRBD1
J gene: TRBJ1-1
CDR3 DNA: TGCGCCAGCAGCCCCCCACAGGGGTCGGCTGAAGCTTTCTTT
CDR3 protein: CASSPPQGSAEAFF

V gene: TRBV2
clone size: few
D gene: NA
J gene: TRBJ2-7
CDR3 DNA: TGTGCCAGCAGTCCCCGACAGACCTACGAGCAGTACTTC
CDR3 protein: CASSPRQTYEQYF

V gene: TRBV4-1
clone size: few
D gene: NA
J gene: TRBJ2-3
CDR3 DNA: TGCGCCAGCAGCCTCGAAAGGGGGGGCCCGGATACGCAGTATTTT
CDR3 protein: CASSLERGGPDTQYF

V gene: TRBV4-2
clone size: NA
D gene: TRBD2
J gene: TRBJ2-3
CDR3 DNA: TGTGCCAGCAGCCAAGACATAGCGGGGGGGCCAGATACGCAGTATTTT
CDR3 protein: CASSQDIAGGPDTQYF

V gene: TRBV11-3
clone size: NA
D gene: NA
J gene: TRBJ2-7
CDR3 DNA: TGTGCCAGTTGTTACAGGCAGAGGACGGCATACGAGCAGTACTTC
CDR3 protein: CASCYRQRTAYEQYF

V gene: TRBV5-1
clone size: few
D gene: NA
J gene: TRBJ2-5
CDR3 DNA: TGCGCCAGCAGCCTTGGCGGTGCGGGACTCCAAGAGACCCAGTACTTC
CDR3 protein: CASSLGGAGLQETQYF

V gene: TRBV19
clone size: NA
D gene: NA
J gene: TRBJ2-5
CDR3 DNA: TGTGCCAGTATCCTCCCCCGGGCAGGGGTTAGGACCCAGTACTTC
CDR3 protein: CASILPRAGVRTQYF

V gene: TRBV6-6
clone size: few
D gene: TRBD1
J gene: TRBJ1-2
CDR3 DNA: TGTGCCAGCAGGCCTGGACAGGGGGCGAACTATGGCTACACCTTC
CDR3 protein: CASRPGQGANYGYTF

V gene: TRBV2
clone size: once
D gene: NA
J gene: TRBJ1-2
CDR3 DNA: TGTGCCAGCACGGGGGGGTACTATGGCTACACCTTC
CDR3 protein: CASTGGYYGYTF

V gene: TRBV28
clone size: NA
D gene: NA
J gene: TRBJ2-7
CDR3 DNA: TGTGCCAGCAGTAGAGGGGGCTCCTACGAGCAGTACTTC
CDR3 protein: CASSRGGSYEQYF

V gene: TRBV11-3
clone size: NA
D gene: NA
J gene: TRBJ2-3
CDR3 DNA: TGTGCCAGCAGCTTGGGTCGGGGCACAGATACGCAGTATTTT
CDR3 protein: CASSLGRGTDTQYF

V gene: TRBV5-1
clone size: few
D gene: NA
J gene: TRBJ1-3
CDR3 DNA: TGCGCCAGCAGCTTGGACCAGAAGACTGGAAACACCATATATTTT
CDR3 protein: CASSLDQKTGNTIYF

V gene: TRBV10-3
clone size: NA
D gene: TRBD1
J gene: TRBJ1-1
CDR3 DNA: TGTGCCATCAGGGATCTGGGACAGGAGTACACTGAAGCTTTCTTT
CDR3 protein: CAIRDLGQEYTEAFF

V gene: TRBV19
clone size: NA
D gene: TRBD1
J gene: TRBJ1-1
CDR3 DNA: TGTGCCAGTAGTGCGGGACAGGTCATGAACACTGAAGCTTTCTTT
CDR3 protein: CASSAGQVMNTEAFF

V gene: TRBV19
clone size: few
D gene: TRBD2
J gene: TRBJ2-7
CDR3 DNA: TGTGCCAACTTACCGGGGAGGGAACACCCCTACGAGCAGTACTTC
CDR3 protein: CANLPGREHPYEQYF